These T cell receptor beta chains were read from a single sample in a study of tumor and adjacent non-tumor tissue in lung cancer. One entry per CDR3 protein, called by TCRdb with MiXCR from the multiplex PCR reads. The table lists more than 85,000 distinct CDR3 sequences, roughly 73% of them singletons. What was sequenced was lung tumor tissue. These receptors were taken from a woman aged 55-70 years with non-small cell lung cancer. CDR3s include the opening cysteine and the closing phenylalanine or tryptophan. The order of the fields is clone size, V gene, J gene, D gene, CDR3 DNA, CDR3 protein. D genes are given only for firm matches. Clone size is given for some rows only: seen once, a few or many times, or a class if the clone is expanded.

clone_size: many; v_call: TRBV12-3/TRBV12-4; j_call: TRBJ2-1; d_call: TRBD2; cdr3_nt: TGTGCCAGCAGCCTAGCGGGAGGGATGCAGTTCTTC; cdr3_aa: CASSLAGGMQFF
clone_size: NA; v_call: TRBV6-2/TRBV6-3; j_call: TRBJ1-5; d_call: NA; cdr3_nt: TGTGCCAGCAGTTTCGGGTACACCGATCGGCCCGAGCATTTT; cdr3_aa: CASSFGYTDRPEHF
clone_size: NA; v_call: TRBV30; j_call: TRBJ2-7; d_call: NA; cdr3_nt: TGTGCCTCCGGAAATGGGGGATTGGGCTACGAGCAGTACTTC; cdr3_aa: CASGNGGLGYEQYF
clone_size: NA; v_call: TRBV29-1; j_call: TRBJ2-3; d_call: NA; cdr3_nt: TGCAGTTTTCGACCGCGCACAGATACGCAGTATTTT; cdr3_aa: CSFRPRTDTQYF
clone_size: few; v_call: TRBV28; j_call: TRBJ1-2; d_call: NA; cdr3_nt: TGTGCCAGCAGCCAAGACGTCGGAATGATACATGGCTACACCTTT; cdr3_aa: CASSQDVGMIHGYTF
clone_size: NA; v_call: TRBV11-2; j_call: TRBJ2-1; d_call: NA; cdr3_nt: TGTGCCAGCAGCTTAGTAGACGGGAGTACGGTTGGTGATGAGCAGTTCTTC; cdr3_aa: CASSLVDGSTVGDEQFF
clone_size: NA; v_call: TRBV11-1; j_call: TRBJ1-2; d_call: NA; cdr3_nt: TGTGCCAGCAGCTCACAGGGCCTCTATGGCTACACCTTC; cdr3_aa: CASSSQGLYGYTF
clone_size: many; v_call: TRBV10-3; j_call: TRBJ2-7; d_call: NA; cdr3_nt: TGTGCCATCAGTGAGTCGAGGGTGGCTCATACCTACGAGCAGTACTTC; cdr3_aa: CAISESRVAHTYEQYF
clone_size: many; v_call: TRBV6-1; j_call: TRBJ1-5; d_call: NA; cdr3_nt: TGTGCCAGCAAGATTAATAGCAATCAGCCCCAGCATTTT; cdr3_aa: CASKINSNQPQHF
clone_size: NA; v_call: TRBV4-3; j_call: TRBJ2-1; d_call: TRBD2; cdr3_nt: TGCGCCAACAGCTCAACCGGGACTAGCGGGGCTATGGAGCAGTTCTTC; cdr3_aa: CANSSTGTSGAMEQFF
clone_size: NA; v_call: TRBV28; j_call: TRBJ2-4; d_call: TRBD1; cdr3_nt: TGTACCAGCACTAAATCAGGGGGCGTCGGGAACATTCAGTACTTC; cdr3_aa: CTSTKSGGVGNIQYF